The sequence of this T cell receptor beta chain was determined in a study of pediatric ulcerative colitis. Study-wide context: Most patients had pancolitis, and two had left-sided colitis. General observations from the study: Substantially fewer templates came from a couple of patients' blood samples. This repertoire reflects total lymphocytes rather than subpopulations like regulatory T cells.

Turning to this clone: Antigen specificity is unknown.

No immunosuppressive drugs were given to ulcerative colitis patients before diagnostic colonoscopy. Profiled with immunoSEQ multiplex PCR; TCRdb holds only in-frame clones, not every one. The repertoire holds 10,000 or so clones, with about 90% as singletons. The germline V gene encodes CDR1 SQVTM and CDR2 ANQGSEA. V shed 7 bases and J 5 bases; nucleotides not matched to a gene: 10. This CDR3 comprises 15 residues. This chain links TRBV29-1 with TRBJ2-5; 13 bases are a match to TRBD2. Sequencing was carried out using blood. This sequence originates from a girl aged 5-17 years with moderate ulcerative colitis. This CDR3 is CSATGLAGTWETQYF. CDR3 nucleotides: TGCAGCGCCACGGGACTAGCGGGAACTTGGGAGACCCAGTACTTC. The variable domain in full, completed from reference TRBV29-1 and TRBJ2-5, reads SAVISQKPSRDICQRGTSLTIQCQVDSQVTMMFWYRQQPGQSLTLIATANQGSEATYESGFVIDKFPISRPNLTFSTLTVSNMSPEDSSIYLCSATGLAGTWETQYFGPGTRLLVL.